These T cell receptor beta chains were read from a single sample in a study of CD8 T cells in Susac syndrome. TCRdb used MiXCR to reprocess the immunoSEQ multiplex PCR reads, holding one entry per CDR3 protein. The table includes about 190,000 distinct CDR3 sequences, 91% detected once. The sequenced material came from CD4+ T cells from PBMCs. These receptors were collected from a human donor with Susac syndrome. Both conserved end residues are part of each CDR3. The order of the fields is J gene, clone size, D gene, V gene, CDR3 length, CDR3 protein, CDR3 DNA. A D gene is named only where the DNA matches it firmly. Only part of the rows carry a size: once, few, many, or a class if the clone is expanded.

>TRBJ1-5|.|.|TRBV3-1|16
CASSLGVRGNHQPQHF
TGTGCCAGCAGCCTGGGGGTAAGGGGGAACCATCAGCCCCAGCATTTT
>TRBJ2-2|once|.|TRBV5-4|15
CASSLAQSGTGELFF
TGTGCCAGCAGCTTGGCCCAGTCCGGCACCGGGGAGCTGTTTTTT
>TRBJ1-1|.|.|TRBV18|15
CASSPTQTPNTEAFF
TGTGCCAGCTCACCAACGCAGACACCGAACACTGAAGCTTTCTTT
>TRBJ1-1|.|.|TRBV11-2|16
CASSSARGNMNTEAFF
TGTGCCAGCAGCTCAGCGAGGGGAAATATGAACACTGAAGCTTTCTTT
>TRBJ2-7|.|TRBD2|TRBV3-1|14
CASSQTSGVYEQYF
TGTGCCAGCAGCCAAACTAGCGGGGTCTACGAGCAGTACTTC
>TRBJ2-1|.|TRBD2|TRBV6-1|17
CASSEASFAGGYGEQFF
TGTGCCAGCAGTGAAGCTTCTTTCGCGGGGGGGTACGGTGAGCAGTTCTTC
>TRBJ2-7|once|.|TRBV9|14
CASSVQQVPYEQYF
TGTGCCAGCAGCGTACAACAGGTACCCTACGAGCAGTACTTC
>TRBJ1-1|.|.|TRBV12-3/TRBV12-4|11
CASSRGGGAFF
TGTGCCAGCAGTCGAGGGGGGGGAGCTTTCTTT
>TRBJ1-2|.|.|TRBV12-3/TRBV12-4|14
CASSGPGPIAGYTF
TGTGCCAGCAGTGGACCGGGACCGATCGCGGGCTACACCTTC
>TRBJ1-5|.|.|TRBV2|16
CASSPREGKSNQPQHF
TGTGCCAGCAGCCCCCGGGAGGGGAAGTCCAATCAGCCCCAGCATTTT
>TRBJ2-1|once|.|TRBV2|16
CASIRRVAASYNEQFF
TGTGCCAGCATCCGAAGGGTAGCGGCATCCTACAATGAGCAGTTCTTC
>TRBJ2-6|.|.|TRBV5-1|18
CASSLFQGGKAGANVLTF
TGCGCCAGCAGCTTGTTTCAGGGGGGGAAAGCCGGGGCCAACGTCCTGACTTTC
>TRBJ1-2|once|TRBD1|TRBV6-1|14
CASRGDSANYGYTF
TGTGCCAGCAGGGGGGACAGCGCTAACTATGGCTACACCTTC
>TRBJ2-7|.|.|TRBV7-3|14
CASSLSGDTYEQYF
TGTGCCAGCAGCTTAAGCGGGGATACATACGAGCAGTACTTC
>TRBJ2-7|.|TRBD1|TRBV2|13
CASRGQGYYEQYF
TGTGCCAGCAGGGGACAGGGGTATTACGAGCAGTACTTC
>TRBJ2-5|.|.|TRBV30|13
CAWMGQPQETQYF
TGTGCCTGGATGGGACAACCCCAAGAGACCCAGTACTTC
>TRBJ1-4|once|.|TRBV5-1|16
CASSLVQLATNEKLFF
TGCGCCAGCAGCTTGGTTCAGTTAGCAACTAATGAAAAACTGTTTTTT
>TRBJ2-7|.|.|TRBV30|13
CAWGRDIHREQYF
TGTGCCTGGGGGAGGGACATCCACCGAGAGCAGTACTTC
>TRBJ1-1|.|TRBD1|TRBV18|16
CASSPNLQGLNTEAFF
TGTGCCAGCTCACCAAATTTACAGGGGCTGAACACTGAAGCTTTCTTT
>TRBJ2-7|.|TRBD2|TRBV6-2/TRBV6-3|15
CASRNGLAASYEQYF
TGTGCCAGCAGGAACGGACTAGCGGCCTCCTACGAGCAGTACTTC
>TRBJ2-5|.|.|TRBV7-2|11
CASSFIETQYF
TGTGCCAGCAGCTTCATTGAGACCCAGTACTTC
>TRBJ2-1|.|TRBD2|TRBV30|15
CAWSLGEGSYNEQFF
TGTGCCTGGAGTCTTGGGGAGGGCTCCTACAATGAGCAGTTCTTC
>TRBJ1-2|.|.|TRBV20-1|14
CSASLPGQNYGYTF
TGCAGTGCTAGTCTTCCAGGGCAGAACTATGGCTACACCTTC
>TRBJ1-3|.|TRBD1|TRBV20-1|13
CSARGTAGNTIYF
TGCAGTGCTAGGGGGACAGCTGGAAACACCATATATTTT
>TRBJ1-1|.|.|TRBV28|13
CASSPGSYTEAFF
TGTGCCAGCAGCCCAGGCAGCTACACTGAAGCTTTCTTT
>TRBJ2-5|.|.|TRBV29-1|15
CSVEDKRAYQETQYF
TGCAGCGTTGAAGATAAGCGCGCGTACCAAGAGACCCAGTACTTC
>TRBJ1-5|.|TRBD1|TRBV2|16
CASSLAGGLNNQPQHF
TGTGCCAGTTCATTGGCAGGGGGCTTGAACAATCAGCCCCAGCATTTT
>TRBJ1-5|.|.|TRBV19|14
CASSVQGGNQPQHF
TGTGCCAGTAGTGTCCAGGGAGGCAATCAGCCCCAGCATTTT
>TRBJ1-1|.|.|TRBV28|11
CASSFLEWAFF
TGTGCCAGCAGTTTTTTGGAATGGGCTTTCTTT
>TRBJ1-2|once|.|TRBV6-5|12
CASSPPQGGYTF
TGTGCCAGCAGTCCACCTCAAGGTGGCTACACCTTC
>TRBJ2-2|.|TRBD2|TRBV4-2|16
CASSPPSSGSSGELFF
TGTGCCAGCAGCCCCCCGTCTAGCGGGAGTTCCGGGGAGCTGTTTTTT
>TRBJ1-2|few|TRBD1|TRBV3-1|15
CASSQGQGVSYGYTF
TGTGCCAGCAGCCAAGGGCAGGGGGTCAGCTATGGCTACACCTTC
>TRBJ2-1|.|.|TRBV9|16
CASSVAGYEKGTEQFF
TGTGCCAGCAGCGTAGCGGGTTATGAGAAAGGGACTGAGCAGTTCTTC
>TRBJ2-3|.|.|TRBV20-1|14
CSAREIPSTDTQYF
TGCAGTGCTAGAGAGATTCCGAGCACAGATACGCAGTATTTT
>TRBJ2-3|once|.|TRBV20-1|12
CSASERGDTQYF
TGCAGTGCTAGCGAACGGGGAGATACGCAGTATTTT
>TRBJ2-3|.|TRBD2|TRBV28|14
CASWTSGRRDTQYF
TGTGCCAGCTGGACTAGCGGGAGAAGAGATACGCAGTATTTT
>TRBJ2-6|.|.|TRBV28|16
CASSTQVTSGANVLTF
TGTGCCAGCAGTACACAGGTGACCTCTGGGGCCAACGTCCTGACTTTC
>TRBJ2-7|.|.|TRBV20-1|14
CSARDGRYVYEQYF
TGCAGTGCTAGAGATGGCCGGTATGTCTACGAGCAGTACTTC
>TRBJ2-5|.|TRBD1|TRBV28|12
CASSTGVETQYF
TGTGCCAGCAGTACAGGGGTAGAGACCCAGTACTTC
>TRBJ1-1|.|.|TRBV2|13
CANQRGNKGEAFF
TGTGCCAACCAAAGGGGTAATAAGGGTGAAGCTTTCTTT
>TRBJ2-7|.|TRBD2|TRBV5-1|15
CASSLEAGESYEQYF
TGCGCCAGCAGCTTAGAAGCGGGAGAGTCCTACGAGCAGTACTTC